This T cell receptor (beta chain) was observed in a study of T cell responses to AZD1222 COVID-19 vaccine (dated by TCRdb to the early 2020s). Context from the whole study: AZD1222 recipients given second doses at about 4 weeks or at about 12 weeks were pooled, since spike-specific TCR depth and breadth were not found to differ between the two schedules. A total of approximately 240 trial participants underwent TCR sequencing, of whom approximately 210 received two doses of AZD1222 and about 25 received two doses of the MenACWY control vaccine. Enrollment into the trials was organized by age into subgroups of 18-55, 56-69 and 70-plus years, and those subgroups contained roughly 150, 30 and 60 TCR-sequenced participants, respectively.

The CDR1 and CDR2 encoded by the germline V gene are SGHVS and FNYEAQ. V is pared back by 6 bases and J by 4 bases, with 19 bases lying between the germline termini. The CDR3 runs 16 residues from the cysteine to the phenylalanine. Just CDR3 DNA is preserved here, 48 bases in frame from base 1. The full study reports these points: No day 14 peak-response samples were available, so repertoires were characterized only after the peak T cell response. Epitopes outside the regions mutated in the B.1.351 and B.1.1.7 variants were reportedly recognized by nearly half of the unique spike-specific TCRs. Spike-specific TCR breadth and depth rose significantly after two AZD1222 doses compared with day 0 and with MenACWY recipients. Conclusions about previously exposed vaccinees are limited because only six or seven AZD1222 recipients were SARS-CoV-2 seropositive at baseline. In the small 56-69-year group, the increase in depth fell short of significance, most likely because of low power. Participants were mostly white British, with more females than males. The authors suggested clonal diversity may have been underestimated. The whole spike protein was spanned by vaccine-associated CD4 TCRs, and dominant responses were seen in regions 160-218 and 743-854.

Details on this clone: Its antigen has not been determined. There are no base qualities to consult, and no much larger clone falls within one base.

The CDR3 regions of human TCRbeta chains were analyzed by immunosequencing. The published analysis was carried out like this. TCRs in the repertoires were compared against a reference library of SARS-CoV-2-specific TCRs that had been generated with the MIRA antigen-specificity platform. Breadth was defined as the fraction of unique TCRs that were SARS-CoV-2-associated. Depth was defined as the fraction of total T cells that were SARS-CoV-2-associated. Using the MIRA data, each spike-specific TCR was assigned both to the spike region to which the TCR was reactive and to a CD4 or CD8 class. Log10-transformed breadth and depth values were compared by one-way ANOVA with Sidak's multiple comparisons tests. Here the immuneACCESS table is served through TCRdb, limited to in-frame sequences with V and J called. Missing clones are a known gap in these copies; in checked studies unresolved V genes cover under half, and the rest lacks a known reason. V, J and clone size derive from that table, while D and trimming were established from the DNA sequence. Present in this sample are about 150,000 clones, roughly 90% of which were seen just once. The ten top clones hold around 1.4% of the sample.

This specimen's time point label, per the study, means: baseline before first vaccination. Samples from vaccinated people were obtained from the UK trials COV001 and COV002, which included a single-blind randomized controlled phase 2/3 trial of AZD1222 (ChAdOx1 nCoV-19) in healthy adults. For TCRbeta chain sequencing, PBMC samples were collected from trial participants at day 0 and at day 28 after the second dose. The chain is assembled from TRBV7-6 and TRBJ1-3, with TRBD1 tentatively as D gene (5 bases match). The source was peripheral blood, collected on day 0 of AZD1222 vaccination. This sequence was found in an adult in good health. The CDR3 region has the sequence CASSSWTGRSGNTIYF. The nucleotides are TGTGCCAGCAGTTCCTGGACGGGACGGTCGGGAAACACCATATATTTT.